The rows below give T cell receptor beta chains drawn from one sample of a study of long-term antiretroviral therapy in people with HIV. The method was immunoSEQ multiplex PCR; TCRdb's version includes in-frame clones alone and lacks a portion of them. Counted here are under 30,000 clones, 75% to 85% occurring once; the ten biggest clones make up around 7.2%. The sequencing used unsorted PBMCs, collected 0.3 years after starting antiretroviral therapy. The source of these receptors is a man aged 35 to 55 with HIV. The CDR3 runs from the conserved cysteine through the conserved F or W. The D gene is left open where the match is weak. The size entry is marked missing in some rows and otherwise reads once, few, many or a size class.

D	length	J	size	V	CDR3	DNA
.	13	TRBJ1-4	few	TRBV2	CASSGQINEKLFF	TGTGCCAGCAGTGGGCAGATTAATGAAAAACTGTTTTTT
TRBD2	15	TRBJ2-5	.	TRBV6-5	CASSYAGGPLETQYF	TGTGCCAGCAGTTACGCGGGGGGGCCATTGGAGACCCAGTACTTC
.	13	TRBJ1-4	.	TRBV10-3	CAMAGGASEKLFF	TGTGCCATGGCCGGGGGGGCTTCCGAAAAACTGTTTTTT
.	13	TRBJ2-1	.	TRBV29-1	CSVGFGGYNEQFF	TGCAGCGTGGGATTCGGGGGCTACAATGAGCAGTTCTTC
.	12	TRBJ1-1	few	TRBV28	CASRSGIPEAFF	TGTGCCAGCAGATCAGGGATTCCTGAAGCTTTCTTT
TRBD2	15	TRBJ2-1	.	TRBV5-1	CASSGASGRQNEQFF	TGCGCCAGCAGCGGGGCTAGCGGGAGACAGAATGAGCAGTTCTTC
.	15	TRBJ1-5	.	TRBV4-2	CASSQDGGGNQPQHF	TGTGCCAGCAGCCAAGACGGTGGGGGTAATCAGCCCCAGCATTTT
.	13	TRBJ2-3	.	TRBV30	CAGGGLLTDTQYF	TGTGCCGGGGGCGGACTCCTCACAGATACGCAGTATTTT
.	15	TRBJ2-7	.	TRBV4-3	CASSQDRDFSYEQYF	TGCGCCAGCAGCCAAGACCGGGACTTCTCCTACGAGCAGTACTTC
.	13	TRBJ1-1	.	TRBV28	CASSTPGVGEAFF	TGTGCCAGCAGTACACCCGGCGTCGGTGAAGCTTTCTTT
TRBD2	17	TRBJ2-1	.	TRBV9	CASSVGLAGGLYPEQFF	TGTGCCAGCAGCGTAGGGCTAGCGGGGGGCCTCTACCCTGAGCAGTTCTTC
TRBD2	15	TRBJ2-3	.	TRBV5-1	CASSPGLAGTDTQYF	TGCGCCAGCAGCCCTGGACTAGCGGGAACAGATACGCAGTATTTT
.	13	TRBJ1-2	.	TRBV7-3	CASSLVGGYGYTF	TGTGCCAGCAGCTTAGTAGGGGGCTATGGCTACACCTTC
.	15	TRBJ1-5	.	TRBV19	CASSTGLYSNQPQHF	TGTGCCAGTAGCACGGGGCTTTATAGCAATCAGCCCCAGCATTTT
TRBD2	14	TRBJ2-7	.	TRBV9	CASSVAAGAREQYF	TGTGCCAGCAGCGTAGCAGCGGGAGCGAGGGAGCAGTACTTC
TRBD1	15	TRBJ2-1	.	TRBV12-5	CASGSRDSGNNEQFF	TGTGCTAGTGGTTCCCGGGACAGCGGAAACAATGAGCAGTTCTTC
TRBD1	14	TRBJ1-1	.	TRBV9	CASSSGTGGTEAFF	TGTGCCAGCAGCTCGGGGACAGGTGGCACTGAAGCTTTCTTT
.	15	TRBJ2-6	.	TRBV19	CGSARTSSGANVLTF	TGTGGCTCTGCCCGAACTTCCTCTGGGGCCAACGTCCTGACTTTC
TRBD1	15	TRBJ1-5	.	TRBV18	CASSPGQAVNQPQHF	TGTGCCAGCTCACCGGGACAGGCTGTCAATCAGCCCCAGCATTTT
TRBD1	17	TRBJ1-6	.	TRBV18	CASSPPRGSQVNSPLHF	TGTGCCAGCTCACCACCCAGGGGGAGCCAGGTCAATTCACCCCTCCACTTT
.	13	TRBJ1-1	.	TRBV6-5	CASSYPATTEAFF	TGTGCCAGCAGTTACCCAGCTACCACTGAAGCTTTCTTT
TRBD1	13	TRBJ2-5	.	TRBV25-1	CASSSGQGETQYF	TGTGCCAGCAGTTCGGGACAGGGGGAGACCCAGTACTTC
.	14	TRBJ1-1	.	TRBV19	CASSLRGPYYEAFF	TGTGCCAGTAGCCTAAGAGGACCATACTATGAAGCTTTCTTT
TRBD1	15	TRBJ1-5	few	TRBV5-6	CASSFGTALNQPQHF	TGTGCCAGCAGCTTCGGGACAGCCCTCAATCAGCCCCAGCATTTT
TRBD1	15	TRBJ1-6	.	TRBV18	CASSPLDRESSPLHF	TGTGCCAGCTCACCACTTGACAGGGAAAGTTCACCCCTCCACTTT
.	14	TRBJ1-1	.	TRBV5-1	CASSTGRLHTEAFF	TGCGCCAGCAGCACCGGACGGTTGCACACTGAAGCTTTCTTT
.	14	TRBJ1-2	.	TRBV5-8	CASSLGLLNYGYTF	TGTGCCAGCAGCTTGGGACTTTTGAACTATGGCTACACCTTC
TRBD1	13	TRBJ1-5	.	TRBV29-1	CSVAQGVIEPQHF	TGCAGCGTGGCTCAGGGGGTTATTGAGCCCCAGCATTTT
TRBD2	16	TRBJ2-3	.	TRBV7-9	CASSFRGLAGGDTQYF	TGTGCCAGCAGCTTCAGGGGGCTAGCGGGGGGAGATACGCAGTATTTT
.	15	TRBJ2-7	.	TRBV7-2	CASSFGHLGTYEQYF	TGTGCCAGCAGCTTTGGACACCTTGGGACCTACGAGCAGTACTTC
TRBD2	17	TRBJ2-2	.	TRBV9	CASSVLGASGYTGELFF	TGTGCCAGCAGCGTCCTAGGGGCTAGCGGGTACACCGGGGAGCTGTTTTTT
.	13	TRBJ1-2	.	TRBV7-2	CASSLPGTYGYTF	TGTGCCAGCAGCCTCCCAGGGACCTATGGCTACACCTTC
.	16	TRBJ2-6	.	TRBV28	CASSSRGGSGANVLTF	TGTGCCAGCAGTTCCCGAGGAGGCTCTGGGGCCAACGTCCTGACTTTC
.	14	TRBJ2-7	.	TRBV7-2	CASSLGPSSYEQYF	TGTGCCAGCAGCTTAGGGCCGAGTTCCTACGAGCAGTACTTC
.	14	TRBJ2-7	few	TRBV9	CASSPPTFPYEQYF	TGTGCCAGCAGCCCTCCGACTTTCCCCTACGAGCAGTACTTC
.	14	TRBJ1-5	.	TRBV30	CAWSAGVRSQPQHF	TGTGCCTGGAGTGCCGGGGTTAGGAGTCAGCCCCAGCATTTT
.	14	TRBJ2-3	.	TRBV4-3	CASSQVDRNGAQYF	TGCGCCAGCAGCCAAGTCGACCGAAACGGGGCGCAGTATTTT
.	13	TRBJ2-1	.	TRBV30	CAWSVGPNNEQFF	TGTGCCTGGAGTGTAGGACCAAACAATGAGCAGTTCTTC
.	16	TRBJ2-3	.	TRBV14	CASSPLTGTRTDTQYF	TGTGCCAGCAGCCCCCTAACAGGGACCCGCACAGATACGCAGTATTTT
.	13	TRBJ2-5	once	TRBV14	CASSALELETQYF	TGTGCCAGCAGCGCTTTGGAGCTTGAGACCCAGTACTTC
TRBD1	16	TRBJ2-7	.	TRBV6-5	CASSYSRTGLGYEQYF	TGTGCCAGCAGTTACTCCCGGACAGGGTTAGGCTACGAGCAGTACTTC
TRBD2	16	TRBJ2-3	once	TRBV5-1	CASSPLGLAGADTQYF	TGCGCCAGCAGCCCCCTGGGACTAGCGGGGGCAGATACGCAGTATTTT
TRBD1	12	TRBJ1-1	few	TRBV6-5	CASSQRQGVAFF	TGTGCCAGCAGTCAAAGACAGGGTGTAGCTTTCTTT
TRBD2	15	TRBJ2-2	.	TRBV29-1	CSVETSGSKVGELFF	TGCAGCGTTGAAACTAGCGGGAGTAAGGTCGGGGAGCTGTTTTTT
.	16	TRBJ1-6	.	TRBV7-6	CASSLAGIGENSPLHF	TGTGCCAGCAGCTTAGCAGGGATAGGGGAAAATTCACCCCTCCACTTT
TRBD2	16	TRBJ2-7	.	TRBV6-5	CASSYAGETRGGEQYF	TGTGCCAGCAGTTACGCAGGGGAGACCCGGGGGGGGGAGCAGTACTTC
.	15	TRBJ1-2	.	TRBV5-5	CASSPQGTSSYGYTF	TGTGCCAGCAGCCCGCAGGGAACCTCGAGCTATGGCTACACCTTC
.	14	TRBJ1-1	once	TRBV5-1	CASSLVPENTEAFF	TGCGCCAGCAGCTTGGTTCCAGAAAACACTGAAGCTTTCTTT
.	16	TRBJ1-2	once	TRBV9	CASALGGEWDAYGYTF	TGTGCCAGCGCACTAGGGGGGGAGTGGGACGCTTATGGCTACACCTTC
.	13	TRBJ1-5	.	TRBV11-2	CASSSDFSQPQHF	TGTGCCAGCAGCTCGGACTTTTCGCAGCCCCAGCATTTT
.	11	TRBJ2-1	once	TRBV6-5	CASSRYNEQFF	TGTGCCAGCAGTCGATACAATGAGCAGTTCTTC
.	13	TRBJ2-7	.	TRBV9	CASSPLSPYEQYF	TGTGCCAGCAGCCCCCTAAGTCCCTACGAGCAGTACTTC
.	12	TRBJ2-4	.	TRBV28	CASRRAKNIQYF	TGTGCCAGCAGGAGGGCCAAAAACATTCAGTACTTC
.	16	TRBJ1-3	once	TRBV7-9	CASSLGWGDSGNTIYF	TGTGCCAGCAGCTTAGGATGGGGGGATTCTGGAAACACCATATATTTT
.	14	TRBJ2-7	.	TRBV6-5	CASTQRQAPYEQYF	TGTGCCAGCACCCAGAGGCAGGCACCCTACGAGCAGTACTTC
.	13	TRBJ1-3	once	TRBV30	CAWSGGSGNTIYF	TGTGCCTGGAGTGGAGGGTCTGGAAACACCATATATTTT
.	11	TRBJ2-7	.	TRBV28	CASTDYSEQYF	TGTGCCAGCACCGACTACTCCGAGCAGTACTTC